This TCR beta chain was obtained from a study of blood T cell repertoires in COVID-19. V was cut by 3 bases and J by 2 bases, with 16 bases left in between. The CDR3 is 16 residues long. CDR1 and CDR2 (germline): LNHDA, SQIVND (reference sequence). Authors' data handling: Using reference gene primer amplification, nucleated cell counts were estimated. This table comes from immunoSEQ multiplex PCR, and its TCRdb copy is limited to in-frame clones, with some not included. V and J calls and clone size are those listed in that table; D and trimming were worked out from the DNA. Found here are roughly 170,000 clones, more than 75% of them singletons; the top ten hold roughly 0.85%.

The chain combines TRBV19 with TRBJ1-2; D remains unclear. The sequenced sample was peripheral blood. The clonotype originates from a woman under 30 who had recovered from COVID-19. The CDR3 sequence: CASSILGPAGNYGYTF. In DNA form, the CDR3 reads TGTGCCAGTAGTATTCTAGGTCCGGCGGGGAACTATGGCTACACCTTC. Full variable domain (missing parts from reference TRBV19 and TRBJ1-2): DGGITQSPKYLFRKEGQNVTLSCEQNLNHDAMYWYRQDPGQGLRLIYYSQIVNDFQKGDIAEGYSVSREKKESFPLTVTSAQKNPTAFYLCASSILGPAGNYGYTFGSGTRLTVV.